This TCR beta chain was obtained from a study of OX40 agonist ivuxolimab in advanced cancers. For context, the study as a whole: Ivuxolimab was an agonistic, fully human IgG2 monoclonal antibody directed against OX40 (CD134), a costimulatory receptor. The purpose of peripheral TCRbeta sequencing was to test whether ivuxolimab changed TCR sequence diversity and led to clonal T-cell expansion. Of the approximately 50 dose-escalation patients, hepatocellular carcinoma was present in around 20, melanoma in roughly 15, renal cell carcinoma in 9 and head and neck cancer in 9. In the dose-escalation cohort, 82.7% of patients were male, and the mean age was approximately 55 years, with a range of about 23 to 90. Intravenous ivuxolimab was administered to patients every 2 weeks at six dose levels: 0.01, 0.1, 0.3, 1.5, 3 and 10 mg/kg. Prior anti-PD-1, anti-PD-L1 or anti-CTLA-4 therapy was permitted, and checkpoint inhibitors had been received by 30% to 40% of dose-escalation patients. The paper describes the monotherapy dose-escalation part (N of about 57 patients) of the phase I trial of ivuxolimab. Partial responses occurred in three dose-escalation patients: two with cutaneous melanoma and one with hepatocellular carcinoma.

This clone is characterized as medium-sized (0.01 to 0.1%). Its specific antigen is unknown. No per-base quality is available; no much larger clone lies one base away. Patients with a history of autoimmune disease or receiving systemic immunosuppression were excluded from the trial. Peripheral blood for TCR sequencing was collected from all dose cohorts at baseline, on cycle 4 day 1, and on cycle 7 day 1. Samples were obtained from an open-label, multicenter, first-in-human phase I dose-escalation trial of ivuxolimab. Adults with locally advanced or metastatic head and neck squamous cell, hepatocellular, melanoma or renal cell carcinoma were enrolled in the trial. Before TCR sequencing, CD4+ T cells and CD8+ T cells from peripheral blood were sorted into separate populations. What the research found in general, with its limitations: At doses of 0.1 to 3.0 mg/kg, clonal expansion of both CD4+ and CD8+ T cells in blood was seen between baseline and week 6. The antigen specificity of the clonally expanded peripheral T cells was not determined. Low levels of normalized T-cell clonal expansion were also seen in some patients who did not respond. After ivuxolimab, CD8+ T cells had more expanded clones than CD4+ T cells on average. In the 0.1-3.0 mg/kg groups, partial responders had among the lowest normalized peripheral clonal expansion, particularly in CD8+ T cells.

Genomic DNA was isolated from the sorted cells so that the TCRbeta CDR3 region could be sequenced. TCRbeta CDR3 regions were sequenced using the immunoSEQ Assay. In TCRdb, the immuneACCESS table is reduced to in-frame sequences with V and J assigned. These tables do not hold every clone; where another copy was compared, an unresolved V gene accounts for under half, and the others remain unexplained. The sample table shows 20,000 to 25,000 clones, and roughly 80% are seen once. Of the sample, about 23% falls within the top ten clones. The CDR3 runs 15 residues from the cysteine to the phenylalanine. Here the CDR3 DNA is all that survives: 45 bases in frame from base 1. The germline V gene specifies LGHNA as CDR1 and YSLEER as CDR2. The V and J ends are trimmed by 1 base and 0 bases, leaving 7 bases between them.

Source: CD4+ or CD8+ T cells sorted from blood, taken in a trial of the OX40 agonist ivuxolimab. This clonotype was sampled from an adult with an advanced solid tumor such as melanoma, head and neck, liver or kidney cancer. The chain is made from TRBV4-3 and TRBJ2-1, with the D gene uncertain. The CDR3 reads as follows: CASSQASGSYNEQFF. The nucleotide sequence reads TGCGCCAGCAGCCAAGCGTCGGGCTCCTACAATGAGCAGTTCTTC.